This T cell receptor (beta chain) derives from a study of somatic mutations in cytotoxic T cells in rheumatoid arthritis (TCRdb year 2017). For the study in its entirety: A FACSAria II or Sony SH800 was used to flow-sort some V beta antibody-stained T-cell populations at nearly 100% purity, and TCRB sequencing was also done on sorted V beta1+ cells. TCRB deep sequencing was performed for roughly 69 rheumatoid arthritis patients and approximately 20 healthy controls. Patient and control groups had essentially identical median ages. To characterize clonality, the study used TCRB deep sequencing while asking whether somatic mutations are carried by expanded CD8+ T-cell clones in newly diagnosed, untreated rheumatoid arthritis. Points the paper makes about the study in general: The slight TRBV07 underrepresentation in patients was not adjusted for multiple comparisons. Healthy controls showed no age-related increase in CD8+ clonality, whereas patients did (Spearman r ~ 0.49). CD8+ T-cell clonality did not differ significantly between rheumatoid arthritis patients and age-matched healthy controls. The largest CD8+ clone made up more than 20% of CD8+ cells in 8 of 65 patients, and blood and synovial fluid shared several identical CD8+ TCRB sequences. Viral specificity could not be ruled out by absence from virus-specific databases, and the antigen targets of the expanded CD8+ clones remained unknown.

As concerns this clone: What antigen it recognizes has not been identified. Base-call qualities are not available, and no considerably larger clone is one nucleotide away.

Genomic DNA underwent TCRB CDR3 sequencing using the immunoSEQ assay. The original methods were these. The analyses included only productive TCRB rearrangements. Defining a clone by its unique TCRB CDR3 sequence, the study calculated clonality as a productive clonality index derived from Shannon entropy. To calculate repertoire overlap between two samples, the template counts of each clone were considered relative to each sample's total templates. A correlation with a Spearman r of 0.6 to 0.65 was found between V-gene usage by flow cytometry and V-gene usage by TCRB sequencing. Entries here come from immuneACCESS through TCRdb and include only in-frame sequences with V and J called. Some clones fail to appear in such tables; in the studies checked, an unresolved V gene covers under half of the shortfall, and the cause of the remainder is unknown. The V and J calls and clone size are taken from that table; D and trimming were inferred from the DNA. Across this sample there are tens of thousands of clones, with just over 85% seen only once. 15% to 20% of the sample is taken by the ten largest.

Taken from cysteine to phenylalanine, the CDR3 has 16 residues. Solely the CDR3 DNA is kept, with 48 bases framed from the first base. Looking up the germline V gene yields CDR1 SGHTS and CDR2 YDEGEE. For this chain, trimming is 3 bases at the V end and 1 base at the J end, and the number of junction bases without a gene match is 9. The approximately 20 healthy controls were blood donors whose buffy coats were used; they had a median age of approximately 58 years (range about 21-70), and more than 45% were female. On an AutoMACS, CD4+ and CD8+ cells were isolated via positive magnetic bead selection, and their purity was verified by flow cytometry. Peripheral blood mononuclear cells were obtained using density gradient separation with Ficoll-Paque PLUS. DNA from CD4-enriched, CD8-enriched or PBMC samples was extracted using Nucleospin Tissue or Tissue XS kits and then quantified on a Qubit 2.0 fluorometer.

This TCR came from a woman aged 45-59 years in good health. The sequenced material came from CD8+ T cells sorted from blood. This receptor chain uses TRBV5-8 and TRBJ1-1; 7 bases in between match TRBD1. The DNA is as follows: TGTGCCAGCAGCTACCCAAGCGAGGGGGCGAACACTGAAGCTTTCTTT. Translated, it gives CASSYPSEGANTEAFF. Supplemented by the reference TRBV5-8 and TRBJ1-1 proteins around the CDR3, the complete variable domain is EAGVTQSPTHLIKTRGQQATLRCSPISGHTSVYWYQQALGLGLQFLLWYDEGEERNRGNFPPRFSGRQFPNYSSELNVNALELEDSALYLCASSYPSEGANTEAFFGQGTRLTVV.